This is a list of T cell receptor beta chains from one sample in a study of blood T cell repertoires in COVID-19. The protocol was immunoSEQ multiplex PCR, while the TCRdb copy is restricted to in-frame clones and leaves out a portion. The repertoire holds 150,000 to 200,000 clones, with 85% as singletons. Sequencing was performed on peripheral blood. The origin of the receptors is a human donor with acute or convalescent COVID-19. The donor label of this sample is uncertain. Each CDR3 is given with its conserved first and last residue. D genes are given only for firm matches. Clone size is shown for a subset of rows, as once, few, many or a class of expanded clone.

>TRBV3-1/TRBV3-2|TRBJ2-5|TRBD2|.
TGTGCCAGCAGCCAAGACTACCGACGGACTAGCGGGGGCTTGGAGACCCAGTACTTC
CASSQDYRRTSGGLETQYF
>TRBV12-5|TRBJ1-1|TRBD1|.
TGTGCTAGTGGTTTGCTACCGGGACAGGGTGAAGCTTTCTTT
CASGLLPGQGEAFF
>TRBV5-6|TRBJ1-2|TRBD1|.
TGTGCCAGCAGCCCAGGGACAGCTAACTATGGCTACACCTTC
CASSPGTANYGYTF
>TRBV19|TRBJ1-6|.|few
TGTGCCAGTAAGAAGGGGCTCTCCTATAATTCACCCCTCCACTTT
CASKKGLSYNSPLHF
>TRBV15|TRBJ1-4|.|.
TGTGCCACCAGCAGAGAACCCAGTGGAGGACGCGAAAAACTGTTTTTT
CATSREPSGGREKLFF
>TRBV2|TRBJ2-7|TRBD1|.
TGTGCCAGCCACAGGGGCGCCACCTACGAGCAGTACTTC
CASHRGATYEQYF
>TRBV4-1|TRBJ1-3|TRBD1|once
TGCGCCAGCAGCCAAGCGGACAGGGTGGCAGGAAACACCATATATTTT
CASSQADRVAGNTIYF
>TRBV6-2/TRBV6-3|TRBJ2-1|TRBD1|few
TGTGCCAGCAGTTATGGGACAGGTGACTACAATGAGCAGTTCTTC
CASSYGTGDYNEQFF
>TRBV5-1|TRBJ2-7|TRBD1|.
TGCGCCAGCAGCACCGGACAGGGTCGGCACGAGCAGTACTTC
CASSTGQGRHEQYF
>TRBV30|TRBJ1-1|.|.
TGTGCCTGGAGTCTGCACTCGAACACTGAAGCTTTCTTT
CAWSLHSNTEAFF
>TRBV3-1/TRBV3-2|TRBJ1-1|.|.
TGTGCCAGCAGCCAAGCGAGGGCTAACACTGAAGCTTTCTTT
CASSQARANTEAFF
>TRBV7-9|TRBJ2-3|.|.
TGTGCCAGCAGCTTAGTCGTGGGCCCAGATACGCAGTATTTT
CASSLVVGPDTQYF
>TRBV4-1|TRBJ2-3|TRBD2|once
TGCGCCAGCAGCCAAGGAGGAAGCGGGGGGACCACAGATACGCAGTATTTT
CASSQGGSGGTTDTQYF
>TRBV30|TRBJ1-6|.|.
TGTGCCTGGGAGCGGTTTGGCGATAATTCACCCCTCCACTTT
CAWERFGDNSPLHF
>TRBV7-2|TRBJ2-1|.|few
TGTGCCAGCAGCCCAGGACAGTTCCCCTGGAATGAGCAGTTCTTC
CASSPGQFPWNEQFF